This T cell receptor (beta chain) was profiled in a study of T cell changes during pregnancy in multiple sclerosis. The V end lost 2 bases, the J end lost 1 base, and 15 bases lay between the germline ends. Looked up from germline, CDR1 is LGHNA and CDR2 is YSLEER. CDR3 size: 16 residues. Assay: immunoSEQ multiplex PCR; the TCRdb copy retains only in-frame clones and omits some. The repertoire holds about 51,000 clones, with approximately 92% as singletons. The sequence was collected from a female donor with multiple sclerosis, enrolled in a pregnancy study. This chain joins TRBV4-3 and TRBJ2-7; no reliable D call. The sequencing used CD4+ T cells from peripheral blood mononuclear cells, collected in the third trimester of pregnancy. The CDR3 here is CASSQSLGQRSYEQYF. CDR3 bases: TGCGCCAGCAGCCAATCGTTGGGCCAGAGATCCTACGAGCAGTACTTC.